Following are 20 T cell receptor beta chains from one sample sequenced in a study of neoadjuvant anti-PD-1 for oral cavity cancer. As to time point: after neoadjuvant nivolumab, at surgical resection. Assay: immunoSEQ multiplex PCR; the TCRdb copy retains only in-frame clones and omits some. The sample consists of 30,000 or so clones, around four fifths of them appearing once. Sequenced material: PBMCs, taken after nivolumab (anti-PD-1) treatment. All receptors come from a person between 40 and 80 years old with oral cavity squamous cell carcinoma.

This clone is medium-sized. This chain uses TRBV13 with TRBJ2-1, with TRBD2 identical over 7 bases. V shed 4 bases and J 6 bases; nucleotides not matched to a gene: 6. CDR3 length: 14 residues. CDR1 PRHDT and CDR2 FYEKMQ come from the germline V gene (reference sequence). In DNA form, the CDR3 reads TGTGCCAGCAGCTGGAGGACTAGTCCCAATGAGCAGTTCTTC. This encodes CASSWRTSPNEQFF.

This chain connects TRBV5-6 to TRBJ1-5; TRBD1 is a possible D gene (5 bases). Trimming left V 0 bases short and J 9 bases short, with 13 bases between. The CDR3 is 14 amino acids. Per the germline V gene, CDR1 is SGHDT and CDR2 is YYEEEE. CDR3 region: CASSLAGGSGPQHF. The CDR3 nucleotides read TGTGCCAGCAGCTTGGCCGGGGGTTCTGGGCCCCAGCATTTT.

The chain combines TRBV5-1 with TRBJ1-1; D ambiguous. Deletions cut 1 base from V and 4 bases from J, with 11 bases between. The CDR3 covers 14 residues. Germline V gene sequence: CDR1 SGHRS, CDR2 YFSETQ. Here the CDR3 reads CASSLNAQGTEAFF. CDR3 in DNA: TGCGCCAGCAGCTTGAATGCCCAAGGCACTGAAGCTTTCTTT.

This clone was observed a few times. This sequence joins TRBV9 and TRBJ2-2, with a tentative D call TRBD1 (6 bases). Germline-derived CDR1 and CDR2 are SGDLS and YYNGEE. This CDR3 contains 16 residues. V was shortened by 4 bases and J by 2 bases, with 15 bases between the two germline ends. As DNA, the CDR3 is TGTGCCAGCAGCCCTCAAAGGGGGACCAACACCGGGGAGCTGTTTTTT. This codes for CASSPQRGTNTGELFF.

This chain connects TRBV4-2 to TRBJ1-1, with D tentatively TRBD1 (6 bases). The CDR3 is 14 amino acids. The germline CDR1 and CDR2 sequences are LGHNA and YNFKEQ. V gave up 2 bases and J gave up 2 bases, with 9 bases separating them. CDR3: CASSQQGTNTEAFF. DNA of the CDR3: TGTGCCAGCAGCCAACAGGGGACCAACACTGAAGCTTTCTTT.

The chain employs TRBV28 and TRBJ1-1, with D maybe TRBD1 (5 bases). Trimming cost V 5 bases and J 4 bases, with 17 bases left between them. Germline V gene sequence: CDR1 MDHEN, CDR2 SYDVKM. This CDR3 is built from 15 residues. CDR3 in amino acids: CASSPGGTRGTEAFF. DNA for the CDR3: TGTGCCAGCAGTCCGGGGGGGACGAGGGGCACTGAAGCTTTCTTT.

V gene TRBV7-6 combines with J gene TRBJ2-3; 9 nucleotides align to TRBD2. After removal of 0 bases from V and 3 bases from J, the junction contained 4 bases not matched to a gene. Germline V lookup: CDR1 SGHVS, CDR2 FNYEAQ. The CDR3 totals 16 residues. This chain's CDR3 is CASSLATSGGTDTQYF. CDR3 bases: TGTGCCAGCAGCTTAGCGACGAGCGGGGGGACAGATACGCAGTATTTT.

By share of the sample, this clone is medium-sized (0.01 to 0.1%). The sample contains more than one DNA sequence encoding this CDR3. The chain's CDR3 is CASSLDRNTGELFF. As DNA, the CDR3 is TGTGCCAGCAGTTTAGACAGAAACACCGGGGAGCTGTTTTTT. The chain joins TRBV27 to TRBJ2-2; D is perhaps TRBD1 (5 bases). From germline, CDR1 is MNHEY and CDR2 SMNVEV (reference sequence). V was cut by 2 bases and J by 2 bases, with 6 bases left in between. The CDR3 totals 14 residues.

This chain links TRBV7-2 with TRBJ1-2, with 8 bases that match TRBD1. The V gene end was trimmed by 5 bases and the J gene end by 1 base; junction bases not matched to a gene: 3. This CDR3 spans 14 amino acids. CDR1 SGHTA and CDR2 FQGNSA come from the germline V gene. CDR3 sequence reads: CASSRTGNNYGYTF. In nucleotides, the CDR3 is TGTGCCAGCAGCCGGACAGGGAATAACTATGGCTACACCTTC.

The rearrangement uses TRBV30 and TRBJ1-4; TRBD1 matches at 11 bases. The J segment lost 6 bases and the V segment lost 7 bases, leaving 4 bases of the junction unmatched. This CDR3 has 13 amino acids. Germline V CDR1 and CDR2: GTSNPN, SVGIG (reference sequence). CDR3 residues: CASGTGGHEKLFF. The CDR3 DNA reads TGTGCCTCCGGGACAGGGGGGCATGAAAAACTGTTTTTT.

This clone has just a few counts. In nucleotides, the CDR3 is TGCGCCAGCAGCCTAGGGACAGGGAGCGAAAAACTGTTTTTT. It translates to CASSLGTGSEKLFF. The chain links TRBV5-1 to TRBJ1-4, with TRBD1 matching 9 bases. V shed 4 bases, J shed 8 bases, and the junction held 6 bases outside the gene matches. The germline V gene encodes CDR1 SGHRS and CDR2 YFSETQ. The CDR3 runs to 14 residues. Variable domain in full (rest from reference TRBV5-1 and TRBJ1-4): KAGVTQTPRYLIKTRGQQVTLSCSPISGHRSVSWYQQTPGQGLQFLFEYFSETQRNKGNFPGRFSGRQFSNSRSEMNVSTLELGDSALYLCASSLGTGSEKLFFGSGTQLSVL.

This chain connects TRBV6-5 to TRBJ2-3; maybe TRBD2 (6 bases). With 2 bases removed from V and 6 bases from J, the gap between germline ends came to 12 bases. The CDR3 is made up of 14 amino acids. Germline values: CDR1 MNHEY, CDR2 SVGAGI. The CDR3 DNA follows: TGTGCCAGCAGTTACGGAGGGGCGCGGGATACGCAGTATTTT. Encoded protein: CASSYGGARDTQYF.

The V and J genes are TRBV28 and TRBJ1-6; D is ambiguous. The germline gives CDR1 MDHEN, CDR2 SYDVKM. Trimming removed 7 bases at V and 14 bases at J, with 15 bases between. The CDR3 spans 12 residues. CDR3 region: CASTSRPEALHF. The CDR3 DNA follows: TGTGCCAGCACCTCCCGACCCGAAGCCCTCCACTTT.

The chain has TRBV27 and TRBJ2-6, with D unclear. Germline V gene sequence: CDR1 MNHEY, CDR2 SMNVEV (reference sequence). This CDR3 is 15 amino acids long. V was shortened by 3 bases and J by 4 bases, with 10 bases between the two germline ends. The CDR3 reads CASSFMSPGANVLTF. CDR3 nucleotide sequence: TGTGCCAGCAGTTTCATGAGCCCCGGGGCCAACGTCCTGACTTTC.

The CDR3 DNA sequence: TGTGCCAGTTGGACAGAAACCTACGAGCAGTACTTC. Protein sequence: CASWTETYEQYF. The chain employs TRBV6-5 and TRBJ2-7; TRBD1 might be the D (6 bases). The germline CDR1 and CDR2 sequences are MNHEY and SVGAGI. Trimming removed 9 bases at V and 2 bases at J, with 11 bases between. The length of the CDR3 is 12 residues.

The chain has TRBV6-5 and TRBJ1-5; 8 bases fit TRBD1. The ends lost 5 bases at V and 2 bases at J; junction bases unmatched: 2. Germline V gives CDR1 MNHEY, CDR2 SVGAGI. The CDR3 runs 14 residues. The chain's CDR3 is CASSAGQGNQPQHF. Here the CDR3 DNA reads TGTGCCAGCAGTGCGGGACAGGGCAATCAGCCCCAGCATTTT.

Details on this clone: A junction boundary mismatches the germline segment, possibly from a read error. CDR3 bases: TGTGCCAGTACTATAGGGTGGAGACAGCGGGCCGAAAAACTGTTTTTT. It is translated as CASTIGWRQRAEKLFF. V usage is TRBV19 and J usage is TRBJ1-4, with D possibly matching TRBD1 (5 bases). The length of the CDR3 is 16 residues. Germline values: CDR1 LNHDA, CDR2 SQIVND (reference sequence). The whole variable domain, filled in from reference TRBV19 and TRBJ1-4, reads DGGITQSPKYLFRKEGQNVTLSCEQNLNHDAMYWYRQDPGQGLRLIYYSQIVNDFQKGDIAEGYSVSREKKESFPLTVTSAQKNPTAFYLCASTIGWRQRAEKLFFGSGTQLSVL.

The rearrangement joins TRBV9 to TRBJ1-4; D not certain. Germline-derived CDR1 and CDR2 are SGDLS and YYNGEE. This CDR3 is 12 amino acids long. Trimming removed 2 bases from V and 7 bases from J, with 6 bases in between. This chain's CDR3 is CASSVSGEKLFF. The CDR3 bases are TGTGCCAGCAGCGTGTCTGGTGAAAAACTGTTTTTT. The full variable domain, its missing parts supplied by reference TRBV9 and TRBJ1-4, is DSGVTQTPKHLITATGQRVTLRCSPRSGDLSVYWYQQSLDQGLQFLIQYYNGEERAKGNILERFSAQQFPDLHSELNLSSLELGDSALYFCASSVSGEKLFFGSGTQLSVL.

The chain employs TRBV29-1 and TRBJ2-2; D ambiguous. V lost 6 bases, J lost 1 base, and 6 bases lay in between. Germline CDR1 reads SQVTM; CDR2 reads ANQGSEA. CDR3 length: 12 amino acids. The chain's CDR3 is CSVAGNTGELFF. The CDR3 DNA is TGCAGCGTGGCAGGGAACACCGGGGAGCTGTTTTTT.

The gene calls are TRBV10-3 and TRBJ2-1; 12 bases line up with TRBD2. The CDR3 length is 16 residues. Trimming removed 3 bases from V and 5 bases from J; junction bases left unmatched: 5. Looked up from germline, CDR1 is ENHRY and CDR2 is SYGVKD. The CDR3 region has the DNA TGTGCCATCAGTGACCCCCCTAGCGGGGGGGACAATGAGCAGTTCTTC. Its protein product is CAISDPPSGGDNEQFF.